A single sample gave rise to the 14 T cell receptor beta chains below, sequenced in a study of CD4 T cells in relation to SARS-CoV-2 and coronaviruses. Their recognized antigens are unknown. The unexposed donors gave CD4+ T cells in 2011-2018, prior to COVID-19. CD4+ T cells were isolated from the cells after around 10 days of culture. Sequencing used immunoSEQ multiplex PCR; TCRdb keeps in-frame clones, though not all of them. The sample has 22,000 or so clones, over 70% seen once; the top ten hold 9% to 15%. Sequencing used CD4+ T cells from PBMCs, cultured in vitro. Every receptor here comes from a human donor in good health.

The chain is built from TRBV7-2 and TRBJ2-7, with 8 bases that match TRBD2. Germline assignment: CDR1 SGHTA and CDR2 FQGNSA. The CDR3 is 16 amino acids. The V segment lost 1 base and the J segment 1 base; nucleotides outside the gene matches: 6. The CDR3: CASSLVSGLESYEQYF. CDR3 coding DNA: TGTGCCAGCAGCTTAGTGTCGGGACTAGAATCCTACGAGCAGTACTTC.

This sequence joins TRBV5-1 and TRBJ1-1; D unresolved. This CDR3 is 13 amino acids long. The germline CDR1 and CDR2 sequences are SGHRS and YFSETQ. Trimming stripped 4 bases from V and 4 bases from J, with 11 bases between. CDR3 coding DNA: TGCGCCAGCAGCCTGGACGGGCCCACTGAAGCTTTCTTT. Translation: CASSLDGPTEAFF.

There are a few counts of this clone. The chain recombines TRBV18 with TRBJ1-2; D gene uncertain. Germline V gene lookup returns CDR1 KGHSH and CDR2 LQKENI. The CDR3 consists of 11 residues. V was pared by 2 bases and J by 6 bases, with 4 bases between. The CDR3 DNA reads as TGTGCCAGCTCACCAGATCATGGCTACACCTTC. Protein product: CASSPDHGYTF.

This chain links TRBV12-3 or TRBV12-4 with TRBJ2-5, with a weak D call TRBD1 (6 bases). The V gene lost 5 bases and the J gene lost 3 bases, with 10 bases spanning the gap. The length of the CDR3 is 13 residues. CDR3 residues: CASSPQGKETQYF. The CDR3 DNA sequence: TGTGCCAGCAGTCCACAGGGTAAAGAGACCCAGTACTTC.

The chain employs TRBV18 and TRBJ2-5; D might be TRBD1 (6 bases). The CDR3 covers 14 residues. The germline V and J ends were trimmed by 1 base and 3 bases, with 9 bases remaining between them. The V gene's germline CDR1 is KGHSH and CDR2 LQKENI. The CDR3 loop reads CASSPLGQKETQYF. DNA for the CDR3: TGTGCCAGCTCACCACTCGGACAGAAAGAGACCCAGTACTTC.

This clone has a single count. The chain couples TRBV2 to TRBJ2-4; 9 nucleotides align to TRBD2. V lost 6 bases to trimming and J lost 8 bases; unmatched junction nucleotides: 14. Per the germline V gene, CDR1 is SNHLY and CDR2 is FYNNEI. The CDR3 is 16 residues long. In DNA, the CDR3 is TGTGCCAGCAGGGGCCTAGCGGGATCTCTTTTAGACATTCAGTACTTC. This sequence encodes CASRGLAGSLLDIQYF.

The chain uses TRBV15 and TRBJ1-6; D remains ambiguous. The germline V gene has CDR1 LNHNV and CDR2 YYDKDF (reference sequence). Trimming cost V 1 base and J 0 bases, with 10 bases left between them. This CDR3 spans 17 amino acids. This CDR3 is CATSRVESSSYNSPLHF. CDR3 in DNA: TGTGCCACCAGCAGAGTGGAGTCGAGCTCCTATAATTCACCCCTCCACTTT.

The chain links TRBV11-2 to TRBJ2-5; either TRBD1 or TRBD2 may fit D (6 bases each). Germline CDR1 SGHAT, CDR2 FQNNGV. The CDR3 totals 14 residues. V dropped 0 bases and J dropped 5 bases, with 10 bases sitting between them. For the CDR3, the DNA is TGTGCCAGCAGCTTAGAAGGGGGGCAGGAGACCCAGTACTTC. As protein: CASSLEGGQETQYF.

The chain employs TRBV19 and TRBJ2-1, with D perhaps given as TRBD1 or TRBD2 (5 bases each). From germline, CDR1 is LNHDA and CDR2 SQIVND (reference sequence). V was trimmed by 4 bases and J by 9 bases, leaving 22 bases between them. The CDR3 is made up of 16 amino acids. This CDR3 reads CASSTRGEPGEGEQFF. In DNA form, the CDR3 reads TGTGCCAGTAGTACTAGAGGGGAACCCGGTGAAGGTGAGCAGTTCTTC.

The rearrangement links TRBV3-1 (or the pseudogene TRBV3-2) to TRBJ1-2, with 11 bases that match TRBD1. The germline V gene encodes CDR1 LGHDT and CDR2 YNNKEL (reference sequence). V was clipped by 0 bases and J by 8 bases; unmatched bases: 8. The CDR3 is 16 amino acids. The CDR3 loop reads CASSQDSSGTGGGYTF. The CDR3 nucleotides read TGTGCCAGCAGCCAAGACTCTTCCGGGACAGGGGGAGGCTACACCTTC.

This chain links TRBV6-2 or TRBV6-3 with TRBJ1-6, with D possibly matching TRBD1 (5 bases). V dropped 0 bases and J dropped 10 bases, with 10 bases sitting between them. This CDR3 spans 14 amino acids. In germline, CDR1 is MNHEY, CDR2 SVGEGT. The CDR3 spells CASSYSSGRSPLHF. The CDR3 bases are TGTGCCAGCAGTTACTCGTCAGGGAGATCACCCCTCCACTTT.

V usage is TRBV7-2 and J usage is TRBJ1-2, with D tentatively TRBD1 (6 bases). This CDR3 has 13 residues. V was clipped by 5 bases and J by 8 bases, with 15 bases between them. The germline gives CDR1 SGHTA, CDR2 FQGNSA. CDR3 coding DNA: TGTGCCAGCAGCCTTGACAGGACGGGAGGCTACACCTTC. Translating it yields CASSLDRTGGYTF.

This chain connects TRBV2 to TRBJ1-5, with a weak D call TRBD1 (5 bases). Per germline, CDR1 SNHLY and CDR2 FYNNEI. This CDR3 is 14 amino acids long. V lost 4 bases and J lost 1, with 8 bases in between. The CDR3 region is CASSVGQSNQPQHF. CDR3 sequence (DNA): TGTGCCAGCAGTGTAGGACAAAGCAATCAGCCCCAGCATTTT.

This clone was seen just once. This sequence joins TRBV3-1 (or the pseudogene TRBV3-2) and TRBJ2-5; 11 bases are a match to TRBD2. The CDR3 length is 15 residues. The germline CDR1 and CDR2 sequences are LGHDT and YNNKEL (reference sequence). With 5 bases clipped from V and 4 bases from J, the junction kept 6 bases outside the gene matches. The CDR3, as DNA: TGTGCCAGCAGCGATACTAGCGGGAGCGTAGAGACCCAGTACTTC. Protein sequence: CASSDTSGSVETQYF.